Listed below are T cell receptor beta chains from one sample, sequenced in a study of CD8+ T cells in alopecia areata. This table comes from immunoSEQ multiplex PCR, and its TCRdb copy is limited to in-frame clones, with some not included. This sample has 120,000 to 150,000 clones; around 87% occur once, and the top ten carry more than 12%. The starting material was CD8+ T cells sorted from blood, obtained at week 0. These receptors came from a human donor with alopecia areata. CDR3s include the opening cysteine and the closing phenylalanine or tryptophan. D genes are given only for firm matches. Rows may omit the clone size; those that give it use once, few, many or a size class.

CDR3 DNA,CDR3 protein,V gene,clone size,CDR3 length,J gene,D gene
TGTGCCAGCAGTGAGGAACAGGGAAACTATGGCTACACCTTC,CASSEEQGNYGYTF,TRBV6-1,NA,14,TRBJ1-2,NA
TGTGCCAGCCACCGGACCACTGAAGCTTTCTTT,CASHRTTEAFF,TRBV6-1,NA,11,TRBJ1-1,NA
TGCAGCGTTGAAGGGCCGGACTACGAGCAGTACTTC,CSVEGPDYEQYF,TRBV29-1,NA,12,TRBJ2-7,NA
TGTGCCAGCAGCGGGGGGACAGCGAGTCTCGCAGATACGCAGTATTTT,CASSGGTASLADTQYF,TRBV5-4,NA,16,TRBJ2-3,NA
TGTGCCTGGACCCCCGGCGGGATCTACGAGCAGTACTTC,CAWTPGGIYEQYF,TRBV30,once,13,TRBJ2-7,NA
TGTGCCTGGAGCGTAATGAGCGGGGGGGTTTACAATGAGCAGTTCTTC,CAWSVMSGGVYNEQFF,TRBV30,NA,16,TRBJ2-1,TRBD2
TGTGCCAGCAGCTTCGGGTCGTACAATGAGCAGTTCTTC,CASSFGSYNEQFF,TRBV5-4,NA,13,TRBJ2-1,NA
TGCGCCAGCAGTGCTACAGGGGGTCAAGATACGCAGTATTTT,CASSATGGQDTQYF,TRBV10-1,NA,14,TRBJ2-3,TRBD1
TGTGCCATCAATACCGGGACTAGCGGGACCCACGAGCAGTACTTC,CAINTGTSGTHEQYF,TRBV10-3,NA,15,TRBJ2-7,TRBD2
TGCAGCGTTATTTTGCAGGGAGGTAACTATGGCTACACCTTC,CSVILQGGNYGYTF,TRBV29-1,NA,14,TRBJ1-2,NA
TGCAGCGCCGCCCCGGGACGGAACACTGAAGCTTTCTTT,CSAAPGRNTEAFF,TRBV29-1,NA,13,TRBJ1-1,NA
TGCAGCGTTACGGGTGTTCCTTCCTACGACCTATGGGAGCAGTACTTC,CSVTGVPSYDLWEQYF,TRBV29-1,NA,16,TRBJ2-5,NA
TGTGCCAGCAGCTTTATTTTGCGTGGAAATGAGCAGTTCTTC,CASSFILRGNEQFF,TRBV5-6,NA,14,TRBJ2-1,NA
TGTGCCACCTCAGATTCAGACGCAACAGATACGCAGTATTTT,CATSDSDATDTQYF,TRBV2,NA,14,TRBJ2-3,NA
TGTGCCAGCAGCACTGGCGGGCATGAGCAGTTCTTC,CASSTGGHEQFF,TRBV11-3,NA,12,TRBJ2-1,NA
TGTGCCAGCAGCTTGGCCGTCGGGTCCCACGAGCAGTACTTC,CASSLAVGSHEQYF,TRBV5-4,NA,14,TRBJ2-7,NA
TGTGCCAGCAGCCCCGGGACAGGGGGTTTTAATGGCTACACCTTC,CASSPGTGGFNGYTF,TRBV7-6,NA,15,TRBJ1-2,TRBD1
TGTGCCAGCAGCACCTTTGACAGGAGCTCCTACAATGAGCAGTTCTTC,CASSTFDRSSYNEQFF,TRBV5-4,NA,16,TRBJ2-1,NA
TGCGCCAGCAGCCAAGGACAGGGGACTTACGAGCAGTACTTC,CASSQGQGTYEQYF,TRBV4-1,NA,14,TRBJ2-7,TRBD1
TGTGCCAGCAGCTTGGGGGACAGATACGAGCAGTACTTC,CASSLGDRYEQYF,TRBV5-6,NA,13,TRBJ2-7,TRBD1
TGTGCCAGCAGCTCCCCGACTAGCGCCCTATACGAGCAGTACTTC,CASSSPTSALYEQYF,TRBV7-6,NA,15,TRBJ2-7,TRBD2
TGTGCCTGGCATTGGACCGATGATAACTATGGCTACACCTTC,CAWHWTDDNYGYTF,TRBV30,NA,14,TRBJ1-2,NA
TGTGCCAGTCCTAGGACTAGCGGGAAATCAGATACGCAGTATTTT,CASPRTSGKSDTQYF,TRBV2,NA,15,TRBJ2-3,TRBD2
TGTGCTAGTGGTTTGGGGGGACAGTACACCGGGGAGCTGTTTTTT,CASGLGGQYTGELFF,TRBV12-5,NA,15,TRBJ2-2,TRBD1
TGTGCCAGCTCACCATTGATTAGTAGTGCCAAAAACATTCAGTACTTC,CASSPLISSAKNIQYF,TRBV18,once,16,TRBJ2-4,NA
TGCGCCAGCAGCATTGGGACAGGAGACTACGAGCAGTACTTC,CASSIGTGDYEQYF,TRBV5-1,NA,14,TRBJ2-7,TRBD1
TGCAGCGTTGGTGGGGAGGGCAATGAGCAGTTCTTC,CSVGGEGNEQFF,TRBV29-1,NA,12,TRBJ2-1,TRBD2
TGCGCCAGCAGCATGACTAGCGGGGGAACCTACAATGAGCAGTTCTTC,CASSMTSGGTYNEQFF,TRBV5-1,NA,16,TRBJ2-1,TRBD2
TGTGCCAGCAGCACAGAGACCCAGTACTTC,CASSTETQYF,TRBV5-4,few,10,TRBJ2-5,NA
TGTGCCAGCAGTTTAGTGGGGACTATCGGCTCCTACGAGCAGTACTTC,CASSLVGTIGSYEQYF,TRBV6-6,NA,16,TRBJ2-7,TRBD2
TGTGCCTGGAGTGGGACAGGGTGGGGCACTGAAGCTTTCTTT,CAWSGTGWGTEAFF,TRBV30,NA,14,TRBJ1-1,TRBD1
TGTGCCAGCAGCACCCCCCCTTATAGTTACAAGGCGCGAAGCAATGAGCAGTTCTTC,CASSTPPYSYKARSNEQFF,TRBV21-1,NA,19,TRBJ2-1,NA
TGTGCCATTTCGAGCGGGGGGGACTACAATGAGCAGTTCTTC,CAISSGGDYNEQFF,TRBV19,few,14,TRBJ2-1,TRBD2
TGCGCCAGCCGACGAGGGACTACGACGCAGTATTTT,CASRRGTTTQYF,TRBV10-2,NA,12,TRBJ2-3,TRBD2
TGTGCCAGCAAGGTCTTTTGGGGACAGGGAACTAATCACGAGCAGTACTTC,CASKVFWGQGTNHEQYF,TRBV2,NA,17,TRBJ2-7,TRBD1
TGTGCCAGCAGTTACGGACAGGATATAACCTACGAGCAGTACTTC,CASSYGQDITYEQYF,TRBV6-5,once,15,TRBJ2-7,TRBD1
TGCGCCAGCAGCCAAGATCTGGGGCAGGCCCGTGAGCAGTACTTC,CASSQDLGQAREQYF,TRBV4-1,NA,15,TRBJ2-7,NA
TGTGCCAGCAGCTTAGATCCTAGCATTGAGGAGACCCAGTACTTC,CASSLDPSIEETQYF,TRBV7-9,NA,15,TRBJ2-5,NA
TGTGCCAGCAGCGTAGCTGGGACAGGAGAAGAGACCCAGTACTTC,CASSVAGTGEETQYF,TRBV9,NA,15,TRBJ2-5,TRBD1
TGTGCCAGCAGTCAAGACAGGGTCCCTGGGTATGGCTACACCTTC,CASSQDRVPGYGYTF,TRBV6-5,NA,15,TRBJ1-2,TRBD1
TGTGCCAGCAGCGGACCTAGCGGGAGGTATGAGCAGTTCTTC,CASSGPSGRYEQFF,TRBV7-2,once,14,TRBJ2-1,TRBD2
TGTGCCAGCAGCCCCCCCGGCGGGGCTAGCGGGGAGACCCAGTACTTC,CASSPPGGASGETQYF,TRBV7-9,few,16,TRBJ2-5,TRBD2
TGCAGCGTTGAATACAACCACGAGCAGTACTTC,CSVEYNHEQYF,TRBV29-1,once,11,TRBJ2-7,NA
TGTGCCAGCAGCGACTTCCACGAGCAGTACTTC,CASSDFHEQYF,TRBV13,NA,11,TRBJ2-7,NA
TGTGCCAGCAGCTTCCCAGGGGCCACCGGGGAGCTGTTTTTT,CASSFPGATGELFF,TRBV11-2,NA,14,TRBJ2-2,NA
TGCAGCGTTTCCGACTCCTACAATGAGCAGTTCTTC,CSVSDSYNEQFF,TRBV29-1,NA,12,TRBJ2-1,NA
TGCAGCGTTTCCAGGGAGACCCAGTACTTC,CSVSRETQYF,TRBV29-1,NA,10,TRBJ2-5,NA
TGTGCCAGCAGCCCGTCGTCGGGACTAGCGGGGGGGACTACCTACGAGCAGTACTTC,CASSPSSGLAGGTTYEQYF,TRBV13,once,19,TRBJ2-7,TRBD2
TGTGCCAGCAGCGAACAGGGGGCCTACGAGCAGTACTTC,CASSEQGAYEQYF,TRBV7-9,NA,13,TRBJ2-7,TRBD1
TGCAGCGTTGACTTGGCTAGCGCCCTGTGGAGTGGTGAGCAGTTCTTC,CSVDLASALWSGEQFF,TRBV29-1,once,16,TRBJ2-1,NA
TGTGCCAGCAGTTTATTAGGGGGCTACGAGCAGTACTTC,CASSLLGGYEQYF,TRBV27,once,13,TRBJ2-7,NA
TGTGCCAGCAGCTTAGATGGGGCGTACGAGCAGTACTTC,CASSLDGAYEQYF,TRBV13,NA,13,TRBJ2-7,NA
TGTGCCAGCAGACCGGTAGGGGGGAGCACTGAAGCTTTCTTT,CASRPVGGSTEAFF,TRBV27,NA,14,TRBJ1-1,NA
TGTGCCAGCAGCGCCCCGGGACAGCCATACGAGCAGTACTTC,CASSAPGQPYEQYF,TRBV9,NA,14,TRBJ2-7,TRBD1